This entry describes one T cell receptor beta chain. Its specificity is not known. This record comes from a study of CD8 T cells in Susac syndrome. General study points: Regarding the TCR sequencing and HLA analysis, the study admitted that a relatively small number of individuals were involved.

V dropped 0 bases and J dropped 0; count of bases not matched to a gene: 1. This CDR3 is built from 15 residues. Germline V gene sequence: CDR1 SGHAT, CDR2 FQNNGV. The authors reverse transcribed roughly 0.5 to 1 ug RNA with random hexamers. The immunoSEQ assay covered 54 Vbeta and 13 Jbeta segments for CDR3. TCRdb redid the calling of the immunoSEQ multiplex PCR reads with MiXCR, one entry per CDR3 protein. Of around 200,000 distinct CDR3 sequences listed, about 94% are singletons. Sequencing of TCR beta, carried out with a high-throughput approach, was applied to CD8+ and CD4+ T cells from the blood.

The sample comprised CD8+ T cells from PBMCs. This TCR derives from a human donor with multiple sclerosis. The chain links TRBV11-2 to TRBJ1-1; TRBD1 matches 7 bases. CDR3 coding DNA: TGTGCCAGCAGCTTAGACAGGGGGATGAACACTGAAGCTTTCTTT. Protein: CASSLDRGMNTEAFF.